These 30 T cell receptor beta chains originate from one sample sequenced in a study of metastatic and nonmetastatic thyroid tumors. MiXCR reprocessed the PCR reads for TCRdb. Of 20,000 to 30,000 clones listed, about an eighth are singletons. Patients were all untreated before their thyroid surgery. Sequenced input: blood. The source is a female donor with papillary thyroid cancer or a benign thyroid nodule (not recorded which). Some clones in this sample may be carry-over from other donors' samples.

The chain joins TRBV2 to TRBJ2-7; 12 nucleotides line up with TRBD2. V lost 6 bases and J lost 2; bases outside the gene matches: 2. This CDR3 is built from 14 residues. The germline V gene encodes CDR1 SNHLY and CDR2 FYNNEI. The CDR3 coding sequence is TGTGCCAGCAGCGCTAGCGGGAGGGCCTACGAGCAGTACTTC. It specifies CASSASGRAYEQYF.

Many counts were recorded for this clone. The chain carries TRBV7-9 and TRBJ2-3; perhaps TRBD2 as D (5 bases). The V and J ends lost 2 bases and 11 bases respectively, with 14 bases between them. The CDR3 has 13 amino acids. Germline CDR1 SEHNR, CDR2 FQNEAQ (reference sequence). CDR3 protein: CASSLFSDGMQYF. Written as DNA, the CDR3 is TGTGCCAGCAGCTTATTTAGCGACGGAATGCAGTATTTT.

This clone came up many times. The chain links TRBV19 to TRBJ1-5, with 7 nucleotides matching TRBD1. Germline values: CDR1 LNHDA, CDR2 SQIVND (reference sequence). The CDR3 has 13 residues. V shed 6 bases, J shed 5 bases, and the junction held 4 bases outside the gene matches. CDR3 sequence: CASSGTADQPQHF. Here the CDR3 DNA reads TGTGCCAGTAGCGGGACAGCAGATCAGCCCCAGCATTTT.

This clone occurred many times. This chain joins TRBV2 and TRBJ1-1, with 7 bases aligning to TRBD1. The ends lost 6 bases at V and 5 bases at J; junction bases unmatched: 15. The CDR3 runs to 16 residues. Germline V gene lookup returns CDR1 SNHLY and CDR2 FYNNEI. CDR3 DNA: TGTGCCAGCAGCTTTTCGGGACAGAGGCCTAGTACTGAAGCTTTCTTT. Translated, it gives CASSFSGQRPSTEAFF.

This clone appeared a few times. CDR3 residues: CASSEDKTSTDTQYF. The CDR3 coding sequence is TGTGCCAGCAGTGAGGACAAAACTAGCACAGATACGCAGTATTTT. The chain is built from TRBV6-1 and TRBJ2-3, with D tentatively TRBD1 (5 bases). This CDR3 comprises 15 residues. Germline V gives CDR1 MNHNS, CDR2 SASEGT. V was cut by 3 bases and J by 0 bases, with 10 bases left in between.

By proportion, this clone is medium-sized. This chain's CDR3 is CASSAGTGGDNEQFF. CDR3 sequence (DNA): TGTGCCAGCAGCGCCGGGACAGGGGGGGACAATGAGCAGTTCTTC. V gene TRBV6-4 combines with J gene TRBJ2-1, with 11 bases aligning to TRBD1. V shed 6 bases, J shed 5 bases, and the junction held 6 bases outside the gene matches. Germline V gene sequence: CDR1 MRHNA, CDR2 SNTAGT. The CDR3 is 15 amino acids.

This clone was observed a few times. The chain combines TRBV27 with TRBJ1-1; 8 bases are shared with TRBD1. The V segment lost 3 bases and the J segment 8 bases; nucleotides outside the gene matches: 8. The germline V gene encodes CDR1 MNHEY and CDR2 SMNVEV (reference sequence). The CDR3 is 14 amino acids. The CDR3 DNA follows: TGTGCCAGCAGTTTCCTCCGGGACAGGACCGAAGCTTTCTTT. Translation gives CASSFLRDRTEAFF.

This clone was detected many times. The chain combines TRBV28 with TRBJ2-5; D may correspond to TRBD1 or TRBD2 (5 bases each). Trimming shortened V by 5 bases and J by 2 bases, and 12 bases separated the two germline ends. Germline CDR1 is MDHEN and CDR2 is SYDVKM. This CDR3 comprises 14 residues. The CDR3: CASSLPGRQETQYF. CDR3 in DNA: TGTGCCAGCAGTCTGCCGGGACGGCAAGAGACCCAGTACTTC.

At least ten counts were recorded for this clone. The V gene is TRBV20-1, the J gene TRBJ2-7; 11 nucleotides agree with TRBD2. The CDR3 totals 15 residues. V lost 2 bases, J lost 7 bases, and 10 bases stayed unmatched. The V gene's germline CDR1 is DFQATT and CDR2 SNEGSKA (reference sequence). CDR3 residues: CSARLAGGPSWEQYF. The CDR3 nucleotides are TGCAGTGCTAGATTAGCGGGAGGGCCTTCTTGGGAGCAGTACTTC.

The chain carries TRBV7-2 and TRBJ2-7, with 8 positions matching TRBD1. V shed 5 bases and J 0 bases; nucleotides not matched to a gene: 6. The V gene's germline CDR1 is SGHTA and CDR2 FQGNSA. This CDR3 region has 15 residues. The CDR3 DNA follows: TGTGCCAGCAGCACCCGGGACAGGAACTCCTACGAGCAGTACTTC. It yields the protein CASSTRDRNSYEQYF.

There are many counts of this clone. The rearrangement links TRBV20-1 to TRBJ2-7; D perhaps matches TRBD2 (6 bases). Germline V gene lookup returns CDR1 DFQATT and CDR2 SNEGSKA (reference sequence). V dropped 3 bases and J dropped 3 bases, with 21 bases sitting between them. The CDR3 has 16 amino acids. The CDR3 DNA reads as TGCAGTGCTAGGGGCCGTCGGGGAGGAGGGATCTACGAGCAGTACTTC. It is translated as CSARGRRGGGIYEQYF.

In this sample, this clone turned up many times. V and J are TRBV11-1 and TRBJ2-7; D possibly corresponds to TRBD1 (6 bases). This CDR3 spans 15 amino acids. Germline V gives CDR1 SGHAT, CDR2 FQDESV (reference sequence). V lost 5 bases, J lost 4 bases, and 18 bases lay in between. CDR3 region: CASSEQGLVGYEQYF. The CDR3 DNA sequence: TGTGCCAGCAGCGAACAGGGATTGGTAGGATACGAGCAGTACTTC.

This clone was counted many times. The rearrangement links TRBV5-1 to TRBJ2-3; 9 nucleotides agree with TRBD2. CDR1 SGHRS and CDR2 YFSETQ come from the germline V gene. V gave up 0 bases and J gave up 2 bases; unmatched junction bases: 4. The CDR3 extends over 16 amino acids. The CDR3 is CASSLGTSVYTDTQYF. In DNA form, the CDR3 reads TGCGCCAGCAGCTTGGGGACTAGCGTTTACACAGATACGCAGTATTTT.

This clone was seen repeatedly, ten times or more. The V and J genes are TRBV5-4 and TRBJ2-7; D remains ambiguous. The CDR3 extends over 13 amino acids. V lost 3 bases to trimming and J lost 0 bases, with 7 bases between them. CDR1 is SGHNT, CDR2 YYREEE, per germline (reference sequence). The DNA of the CDR3 is TGTGCCAGCAGCTGGGATTACTCCTACGAGCAGTACTTC. Its translation is CASSWDYSYEQYF. Full variable domain (remainder filled in from reference TRBV5-4 and TRBJ2-7): ETGVTQSPTHLIKTRGQQVTLRCSSQSGHNTVSWYQQALGQGPQFIFQYYREEENGRGNFPPRFSGLQFPNYSSELNVNALELDDSALYLCASSWDYSYEQYFGPGTRLTVT.

This clone was observed at least ten times. V gene TRBV27 combines with J gene TRBJ1-4, with D perhaps TRBD1 (6 bases). Germline V CDR1 and CDR2: MNHEY, SMNVEV (reference sequence). Between the trimmed V and J ends, which lost 6 bases and 10 bases, there was a span of 18 bases. This CDR3 is built from 14 residues. CDR3 DNA sequence: TGTGCCAGCAGCCAAGGCGTAGGGGGGGGAAAACTGTTTTTT. Translating gives CASSQGVGGGKLFF.

This clone was seen a handful of times. A junction end diverges from the germline sequence, so it may reflect a read error. The chain carries TRBV28 and TRBJ2-7, with D unclear. This CDR3 is built from 11 residues. Germline CDR1 is MDHEN and CDR2 is SYDVKM. The CDR3 protein is CAISAYYDQYF. CDR3 in DNA: TGTGCCATCAGTGCCTACTACGATCAGTACTTC.

This clone appeared a few times. CDR3 residues: CASSLTPLREQYF. For the CDR3, the DNA is TGTGCCAGCAGTTTGACCCCCCTTCGCGAGCAGTACTTC. The rearrangement links TRBV27 to TRBJ2-7, with D unclear. Deletions cut 3 bases from V and 6 bases from J, with 12 bases between. The germline V gene has CDR1 MNHEY and CDR2 SMNVEV (reference sequence). CDR3 length equals 13 residues.

This clone showed up many times. The chain combines TRBV6-1 with TRBJ1-5, with a weak D call TRBD1 (5 bases). The CDR3 length is 14 residues. Trimming took 7 bases from V and 4 from J, leaving 14 bases between them. CDR1 MNHNS and CDR2 SASEGT come from the germline V gene. The CDR3 DNA reads TGTGCCAGCATGGGGACTCACTATAATCAGCCCCAGCATTTT. The encoded protein is CASMGTHYNQPQHF.

This clone was recorded many times. The chain employs TRBV30 and TRBJ2-1, with 7 bases matching TRBD1. This CDR3 spans 16 amino acids. Germline V gene sequence: CDR1 GTSNPN, CDR2 SVGIG (reference sequence). After removal of 5 bases from V and 3 bases from J, the junction contained 13 bases not matched to a gene. The CDR3 bases are TGTGCCTGGGAAGACAGGACAGGACCCTACTACAATGAGCAGTTCTTC. Translating gives CAWEDRTGPYYNEQFF.

In this sample, this clone turned up many times. CDR3: CASSLYGDRGQPQHF. CDR3 DNA: TGTGCCAGCAGCTTATATGGGGACAGGGGCCAGCCCCAGCATTTT. The chain couples TRBV11-2 to TRBJ1-5; 10 nucleotides agree with TRBD1. V was clipped by 2 bases and J by 7 bases; unmatched bases: 5. Germline CDR1 reads SGHAT; CDR2 reads FQNNGV. This CDR3 comprises 15 residues.

This clone was seen ten or more times. V usage is TRBV5-1 and J usage is TRBJ1-1; no clear D gene. CDR1 and CDR2 (germline): SGHRS, YFSETQ. CDR3 length equals 14 residues. The V end was cut by 0 bases, the J end by 6 bases, with 12 bases between. The CDR3 DNA reads TGCGCCAGCAGCTTGGCCGACCGTGTGCCTGAAGCTTTCTTT. This gives the protein CASSLADRVPEAFF.

This clone has a count of ten or more. The genes are TRBV28 and TRBJ2-7; D may be TRBD2 (6 bases). The CDR3 totals 12 residues. CDR1 MDHEN and CDR2 SYDVKM come from the germline V gene. V lost 5 bases and J 5 bases, leaving 10 bases between the germline ends. CDR3 in amino acids: CASSPGLHEQYF. CDR3 in DNA: TGTGCCAGCAGTCCGGGACTCCACGAGCAGTACTTC.

This sequence joins TRBV6-1 and TRBJ2-3; D is undetermined. Between the trimmed V and J ends, which lost 7 bases and 2 bases, there was a span of 10 bases. The CDR3 length is 13 residues. The germline V gene encodes CDR1 MNHNS and CDR2 SASEGT. The CDR3 DNA sequence: TGTGCCAGCATCAAGGCCGACACAGATACGCAGTATTTT. Protein: CASIKADTDTQYF.

V is TRBV20-1 and J is TRBJ1-5, with 10 positions matching TRBD1. There are 15 residues in the CDR3. V lost 0 bases to trimming and J lost 9 bases; unmatched junction nucleotides: 8. Germline-derived CDR1 and CDR2 are DFQATT and SNEGSKA (reference sequence). The DNA of the CDR3 is TGCAGTGCTAGAGATCGAGGACAGGGGGGTTGGCCCCAGCATTTT. It yields the protein CSARDRGQGGWPQHF.

At least ten counts were recorded for this clone. This chain links TRBV6-2 or TRBV6-3 with TRBJ2-1, with D unresolved. Trimming removed 2 bases at V and 4 bases at J, with 6 bases between. The CDR3 consists of 13 residues. CDR1 MNHEY and CDR2 SVGEGT come from the germline V gene. CDR3 region: CASSYLTYNEQFF. DNA of the CDR3: TGTGCCAGCAGTTACCTAACATACAATGAGCAGTTCTTC.

With respect to this clone: One base away lies a much larger clone, so this may be a sequencing read error. The chain employs TRBV5-1 and TRBJ2-1; D is perhaps TRBD2 (5 bases). V was shortened by 2 bases and J by 3 bases, with 9 bases between the two germline ends. Germline V gene lookup returns CDR1 SGHRS and CDR2 YFSETQ. The CDR3 contains 14 residues. The CDR3, as DNA: TGCGCCAGCAGCTTCTCCGCGGGCTACAATGAGCAGTTCTTC. This encodes CASSFSAGYNEQFF.

This clone was recorded at least ten times. The V and J genes are TRBV7-2 and TRBJ2-1; 9 positions agree with TRBD2. This CDR3 is 15 amino acids long. Trimming took 1 base from V and 7 from J; bases not matched to a gene: 5. CDR1 and CDR2 (germline): SGHTA, FQGNSA. CDR3 residues: CASSLVSGRGNEQFF. In DNA form, the CDR3 reads TGTGCCAGCAGCTTAGTTAGCGGGAGAGGGAATGAGCAGTTCTTC.

There are a few counts of this clone. The genes are TRBV6-1 and TRBJ1-1; D remains ambiguous. CDR1 is MNHNS, CDR2 SASEGT, per germline. The CDR3 consists of 14 residues. Deletions cut 5 bases from V and 1 base from J, with 11 bases between. The CDR3 is CASSSIQRNTEAFF. CDR3 bases: TGTGCCAGCAGTTCCATACAGAGGAACACTGAAGCTTTCTTT.

Ten or more counts support this clone. CDR3 nucleotides: TGTGCCAGCAGCGTAGATTCCGGGACCAAGTACTTC. This translates into CASSVDSGTKYF. The rearrangement joins TRBV9 to TRBJ2-7; TRBD1 or TRBD2 may be the D gene (5 bases each). The CDR3 totals 12 residues. CDR1 is SGDLS and CDR2 is YYNGEE in the germline V gene. V lost 0 bases to trimming and J lost 11 bases, with 12 bases between them.

Many counts were recorded for this clone. In the same sample, other DNA sequences code for this CDR3. V usage is TRBV24-1 and J usage is TRBJ2-1; 8 bases are a match to TRBD2. The CDR3 length is 17 residues. V dropped 3 bases and J dropped 3; count of bases not matched to a gene: 9. CDR1 KGHDR and CDR2 SFDVKD come from the germline V gene. CDR3 sequence (DNA): TGTGCCACCAGTGATGCTGGATTAGCGGGATTCTACAATGAGCAGTTCTTC. This translates into CATSDAGLAGFYNEQFF.